The present entry profiles one T cell receptor beta chain with its context. What it binds is unknown. This record belongs to a study of cytomegalovirus exposure and HLA in healthy donors. General study points: The classifier reportedly diagnosed cytomegalovirus status with high specificity and sensitivity. Most TCR sequences were seen very rarely across donors, but some public TCRs occurred in many. In the roughly 130 validation repertoires, a later analysis found that first-cohort TCR clusters tended to co-occur. The study labeled 164 TCR beta chains cytomegalovirus-associated.

Measured with immunoSEQ multiplex PCR; TCRdb has only the in-frame clones, and not every one. The profile shows hundreds of thousands of clones, 90% of them singletons. This TCR derives from a young woman in good health and CMV-seronegative. The sequenced sample was PBMCs.

The CDR3, as DNA: TGTGCCAGCAGCTTAGCGGCGGGAGTCAAAGAGACCCAGTACTTC. It specifies CASSLAAGVKETQYF. The chain combines TRBV7-6 with TRBJ2-5; 7 bases are a match to TRBD2. The CDR3 extends over 15 amino acids. V lost 0 bases to trimming and J lost 3 bases; unmatched junction nucleotides: 4. Looked up from germline, CDR1 is SGHVS and CDR2 is FNYEAQ.